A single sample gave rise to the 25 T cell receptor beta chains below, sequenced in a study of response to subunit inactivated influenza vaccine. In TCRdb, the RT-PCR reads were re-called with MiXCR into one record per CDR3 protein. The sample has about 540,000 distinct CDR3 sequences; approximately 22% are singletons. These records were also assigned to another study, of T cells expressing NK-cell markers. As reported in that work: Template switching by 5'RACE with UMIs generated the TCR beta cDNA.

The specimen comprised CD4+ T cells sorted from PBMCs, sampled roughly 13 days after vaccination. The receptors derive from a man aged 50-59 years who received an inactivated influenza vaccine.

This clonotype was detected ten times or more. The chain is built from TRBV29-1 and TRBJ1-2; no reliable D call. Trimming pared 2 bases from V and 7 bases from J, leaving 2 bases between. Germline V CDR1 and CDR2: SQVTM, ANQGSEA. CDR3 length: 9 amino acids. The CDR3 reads CSVERGYTF. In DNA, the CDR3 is TGCAGCGTTGAACGTGGCTACACCTTC.

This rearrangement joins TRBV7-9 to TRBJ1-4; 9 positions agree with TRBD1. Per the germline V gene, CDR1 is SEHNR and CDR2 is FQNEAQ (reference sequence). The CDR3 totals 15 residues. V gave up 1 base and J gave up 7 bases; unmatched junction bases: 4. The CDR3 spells CASSLDLTGGEKLFF. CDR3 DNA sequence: TGTGCCAGCAGCTTAGATCTGACAGGGGGTGAAAAACTGTTTTTT.

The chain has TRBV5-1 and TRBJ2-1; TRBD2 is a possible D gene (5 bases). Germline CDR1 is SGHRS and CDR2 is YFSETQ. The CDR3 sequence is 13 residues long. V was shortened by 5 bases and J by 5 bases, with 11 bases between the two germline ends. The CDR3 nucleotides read TGCGCCAGCAGTCCGGACTTAGACAATGAGCAGTTCTTC. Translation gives CASSPDLDNEQFF.

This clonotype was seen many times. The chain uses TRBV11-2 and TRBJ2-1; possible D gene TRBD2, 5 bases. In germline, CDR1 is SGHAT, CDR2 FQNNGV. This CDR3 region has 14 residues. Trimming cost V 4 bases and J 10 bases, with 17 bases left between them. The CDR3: CASSWSGGFGEQFF. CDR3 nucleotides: TGTGCCAGCAGCTGGAGCGGAGGCTTTGGGGAGCAGTTCTTC.

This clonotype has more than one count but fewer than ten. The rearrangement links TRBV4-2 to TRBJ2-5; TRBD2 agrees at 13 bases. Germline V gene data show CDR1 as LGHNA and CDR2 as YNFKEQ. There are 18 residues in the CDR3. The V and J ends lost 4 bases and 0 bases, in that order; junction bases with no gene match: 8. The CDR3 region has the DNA TGTGCCAGCAGCCTACGCACTAGCGGGGGGGCGTACCAAGAGACCCAGTACTTC. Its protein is CASSLRTSGGAYQETQYF.

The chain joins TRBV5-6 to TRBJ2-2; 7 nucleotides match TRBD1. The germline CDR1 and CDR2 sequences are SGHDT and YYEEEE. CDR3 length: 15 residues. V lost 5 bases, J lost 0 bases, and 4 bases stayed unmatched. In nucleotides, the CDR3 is TGTGCCAGCAGACTACAGGGGACGAACACCGGGGAGCTGTTTTTT. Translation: CASRLQGTNTGELFF.

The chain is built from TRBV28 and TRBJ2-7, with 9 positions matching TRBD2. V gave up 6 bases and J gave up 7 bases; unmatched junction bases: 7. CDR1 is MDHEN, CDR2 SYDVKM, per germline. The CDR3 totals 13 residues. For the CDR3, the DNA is TGTGCCAGCAGATCTAGCGGGGTGGAGGAGCAGTACTTC. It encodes CASRSSGVEEQYF.

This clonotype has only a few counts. CDR3 sequence reads: CASPAFGRESYQETQYF. Here the CDR3 DNA reads TGTGCCAGCCCAGCCTTCGGGCGGGAATCGTACCAAGAGACCCAGTACTTC. The chain joins TRBV6-9 to TRBJ2-5; D is perhaps TRBD2 (6 bases). V was clipped by 8 bases and J by 0 bases, with 22 bases between them. CDR3 length: 17 amino acids. Germline lookup yields CDR1 MNHGY and CDR2 SVAAGI.

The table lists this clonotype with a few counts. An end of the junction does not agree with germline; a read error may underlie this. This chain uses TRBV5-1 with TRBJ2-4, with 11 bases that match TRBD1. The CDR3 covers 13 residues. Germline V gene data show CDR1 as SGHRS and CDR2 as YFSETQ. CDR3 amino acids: CASSPGQGEIPYF. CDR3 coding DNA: TGCGCCAGCAGCCCGGGACAGGGGGAAATTCCGTACTTC.

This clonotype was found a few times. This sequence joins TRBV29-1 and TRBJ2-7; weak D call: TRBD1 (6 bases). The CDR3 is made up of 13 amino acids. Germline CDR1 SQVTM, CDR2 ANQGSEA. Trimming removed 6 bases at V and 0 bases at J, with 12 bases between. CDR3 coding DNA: TGCAGCGTCTCAGGGGCGAACTCCTACGAGCAGTACTTC. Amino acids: CSVSGANSYEQYF.

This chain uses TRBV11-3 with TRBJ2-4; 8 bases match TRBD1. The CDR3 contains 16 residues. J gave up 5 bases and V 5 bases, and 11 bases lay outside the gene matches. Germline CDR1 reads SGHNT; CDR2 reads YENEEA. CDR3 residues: CASSRATGQGQNIQYF. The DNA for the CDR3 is TGTGCCAGCAGCCGGGCTACTGGACAGGGCCAAAACATTCAGTACTTC.

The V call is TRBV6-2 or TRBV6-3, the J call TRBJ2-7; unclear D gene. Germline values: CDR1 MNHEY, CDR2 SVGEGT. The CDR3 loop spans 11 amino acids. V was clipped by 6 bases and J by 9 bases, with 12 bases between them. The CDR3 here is CASSNLFRQYF. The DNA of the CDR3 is TGTGCCAGCAGCAATCTATTCCGGCAGTACTTC.

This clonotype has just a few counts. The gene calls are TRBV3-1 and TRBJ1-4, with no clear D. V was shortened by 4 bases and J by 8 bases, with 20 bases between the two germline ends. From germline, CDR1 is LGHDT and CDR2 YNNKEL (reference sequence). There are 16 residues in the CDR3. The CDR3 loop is CASSRGLVRGGEKLFF. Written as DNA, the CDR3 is TGTGCCAGCAGCCGTGGCCTCGTACGCGGAGGAGAAAAACTGTTTTTT.

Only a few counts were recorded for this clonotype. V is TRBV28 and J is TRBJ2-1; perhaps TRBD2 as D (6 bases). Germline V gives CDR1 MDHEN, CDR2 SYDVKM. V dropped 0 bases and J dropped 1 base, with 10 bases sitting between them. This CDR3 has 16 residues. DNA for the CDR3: TGTGCCAGCAGTTTATGGGGCGGGATATCCTACAATGAGCAGTTCTTC. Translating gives CASSLWGGISYNEQFF. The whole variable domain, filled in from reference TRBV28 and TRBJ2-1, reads DVKVTQSSRYLVKRTGEKVFLECVQDMDHENMFWYRQDPGLGLRLIYFSYDVKMKEKGDIPEGYSVSREKKERFSLILESASTNQTSMYLCASSLWGGISYNEQFFGPGTRLTVL.

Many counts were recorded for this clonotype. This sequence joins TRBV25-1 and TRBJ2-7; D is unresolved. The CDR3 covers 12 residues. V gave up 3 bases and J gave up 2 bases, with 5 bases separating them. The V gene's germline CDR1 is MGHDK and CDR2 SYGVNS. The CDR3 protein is CASSEHAYEQYF. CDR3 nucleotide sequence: TGTGCCAGCAGTGAGCACGCCTACGAGCAGTACTTC.

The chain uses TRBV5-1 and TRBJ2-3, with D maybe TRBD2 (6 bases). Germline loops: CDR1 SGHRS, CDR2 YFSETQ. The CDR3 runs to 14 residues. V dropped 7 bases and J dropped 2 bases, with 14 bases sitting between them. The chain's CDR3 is CASGGKGDTDTQYF. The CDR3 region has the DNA TGCGCCAGCGGGGGGAAGGGAGACACAGATACGCAGTATTTT.

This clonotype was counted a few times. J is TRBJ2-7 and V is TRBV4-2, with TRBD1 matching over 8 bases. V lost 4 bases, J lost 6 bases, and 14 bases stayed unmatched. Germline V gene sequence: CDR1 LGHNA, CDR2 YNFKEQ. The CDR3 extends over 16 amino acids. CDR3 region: CASSPPPGQGASEQYF. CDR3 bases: TGTGCCAGCAGCCCCCCCCCAGGGCAGGGGGCTTCCGAGCAGTACTTC.

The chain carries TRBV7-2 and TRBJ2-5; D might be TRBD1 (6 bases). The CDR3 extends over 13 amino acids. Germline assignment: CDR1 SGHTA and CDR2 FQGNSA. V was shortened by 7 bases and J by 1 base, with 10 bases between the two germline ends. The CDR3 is CASTQGIQETQYF. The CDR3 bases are TGTGCCAGCACCCAGGGGATCCAAGAGACCCAGTACTTC.

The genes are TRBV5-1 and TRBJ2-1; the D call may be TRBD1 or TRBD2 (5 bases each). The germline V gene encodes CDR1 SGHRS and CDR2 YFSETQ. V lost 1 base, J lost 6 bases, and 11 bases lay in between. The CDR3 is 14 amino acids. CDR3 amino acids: CASSLTGRRNEQFF. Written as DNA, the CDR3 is TGCGCCAGCAGCTTGACGGGACGTCGCAATGAGCAGTTCTTC.

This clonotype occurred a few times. The CDR3: CASSHPQGEAFF. Here the CDR3 DNA reads TGTGCCAGCAGTCACCCGCAGGGTGAAGCTTTCTTT. The chain has TRBV6-2 or TRBV6-3 and TRBJ1-1, with a possible D match to TRBD1 (5 bases). Germline CDR1 MNHEY, CDR2 SVGEGT. The length of the CDR3 is 12 residues. The V gene lost 5 bases and the J gene lost 7 bases, with 11 bases spanning the gap.

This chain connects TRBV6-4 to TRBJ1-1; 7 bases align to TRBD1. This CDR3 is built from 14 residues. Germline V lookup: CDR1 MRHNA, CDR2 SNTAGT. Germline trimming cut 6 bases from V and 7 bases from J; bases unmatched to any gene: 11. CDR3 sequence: CASSRTGQDREAFF. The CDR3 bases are TGTGCCAGCAGCAGGACCGGACAGGACCGTGAAGCTTTCTTT.

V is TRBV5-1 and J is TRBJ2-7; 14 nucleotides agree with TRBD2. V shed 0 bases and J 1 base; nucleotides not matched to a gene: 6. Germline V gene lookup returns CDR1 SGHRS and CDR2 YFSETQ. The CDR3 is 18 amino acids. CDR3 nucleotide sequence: TGCGCCAGCAGCTTGGGGGGACTAGCGGGGGAACAGTCCTACGAGCAGTACTTC. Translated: CASSLGGLAGEQSYEQYF.

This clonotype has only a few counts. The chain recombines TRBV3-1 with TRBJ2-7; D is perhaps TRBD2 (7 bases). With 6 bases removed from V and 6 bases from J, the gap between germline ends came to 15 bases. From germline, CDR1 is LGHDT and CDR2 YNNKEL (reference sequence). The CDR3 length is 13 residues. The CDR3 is CASRLGGVREQYF. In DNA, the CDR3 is TGTGCCAGCAGGTTAGGGGGGGTTCGCGAGCAGTACTTC.

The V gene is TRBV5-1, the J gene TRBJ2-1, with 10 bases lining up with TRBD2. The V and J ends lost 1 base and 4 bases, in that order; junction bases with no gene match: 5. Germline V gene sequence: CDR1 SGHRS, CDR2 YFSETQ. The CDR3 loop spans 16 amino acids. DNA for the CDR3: TGCGCCAGCAGCTTGAGTCCTAGCGGGGGTTACAATGAGCAGTTCTTC. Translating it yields CASSLSPSGGYNEQFF.

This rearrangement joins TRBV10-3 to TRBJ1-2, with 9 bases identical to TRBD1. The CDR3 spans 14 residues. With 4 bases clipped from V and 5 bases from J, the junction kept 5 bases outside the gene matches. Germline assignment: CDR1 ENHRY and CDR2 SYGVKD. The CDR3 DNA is TGTGCCATCAGTGCAGCCGGGACAGGGTATGGCTACACCTTC. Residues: CAISAAGTGYGYTF.